This T cell receptor (beta chain) was identified in a study of blood T cell repertoires in COVID-19. Overall study context: Both acute and convalescent COVID-19 samples were obtained from the United States, Italy and Spain. PBMCs, B-cell-depleted T cells, or T cells were the source of the cDNA or gDNA that made up the material.

Each recovered donor of Cohort 3 presented with two negative PCRs, clearance, or symptom resolution. This CDR3 is built from 16 residues. The trim removed 1 base at V and 4 bases at J, leaving 7 bases unmatched. Germline V gene lookup returns CDR1 SGHRS and CDR2 YFSETQ. Source study methods: Estimated nucleated cell counts came from reference gene primer amplification. Assay used: immunoSEQ multiplex PCR; TCRdb lists only in-frame clones, some missing. V and J calls and clone size are given by that table; D and trimming were obtained from the DNA. The top ten clones hold around 8.9% of a sample with hundreds of thousands of clones, 87% of them seen once.

The rearrangement joins TRBV5-1 to TRBJ2-1, with TRBD1 matching over 8 bases. The clonotype originates from a woman between 18 and 29 years old who had recovered from COVID-19. The sequencing input was PBMCs or T cells enriched from blood (not recorded which). The chain's CDR3 is CASSLRRGRDYNEQFF. The CDR3 DNA sequence: TGCGCCAGCAGCTTGCGCAGGGGGCGGGATTACAATGAGCAGTTCTTC. Based on the CDR3 plus reference TRBV5-1 and TRBJ2-1, the full variable domain is KAGVTQTPRYLIKTRGQQVTLSCSPISGHRSVSWYQQTPGQGLQFLFEYFSETQRNKGNFPGRFSGRQFSNSRSEMNVSTLELGDSALYLCASSLRRGRDYNEQFFGPGTRLTVL.